Following are 32 T cell receptor beta chains from one sample sequenced in a study of type 1 regulatory T cells listed by TCRdb under 2021. The sequencing machine was an Illumina MiSeq. In TCRdb, the public reads were trimmed at Q25 with fastp and aligned with MiXCR, with productive beta chains retained. Here each entry gathers all rows of one CDR3 protein and keeps the most common genes and DNA. The sample table lists around 19,000 distinct CDR3 sequences, about a tenth of them with a count of one. More than 2.5% of the sample is held by the ten biggest clonotypes. Sequencing used CD4+ T cells, either the whole sample or a sorted fraction (not recorded which). These receptors were taken from a human donor in good health.

The J gene is TRBJ1-1, the V gene TRBV6-5, with D hard to call. The germline gives CDR1 MNHEY, CDR2 SVGAGI. V was trimmed by 7 bases and J by 1 base, leaving 13 bases between them. The CDR3 loop spans 14 amino acids. For the CDR3, the DNA is TGTGCCAGCAACCCCCGGACGGCGAACACTGAAGCTTTCTTT. It specifies CASNPRTANTEAFF.

The sample holds many counts of this clonotype. The chain is built from TRBV5-1 and TRBJ1-2; D unresolved. Per the germline V gene, CDR1 is SGHRS and CDR2 is YFSETQ. Deletions cut 1 base from V and 3 bases from J, with 4 bases between. This CDR3 has 12 residues. CDR3 in DNA: TGCGCCAGCAGCTTGAAGGACTATGGCTACACCTTC. Amino acids: CASSLKDYGYTF.

In its sample, this clonotype is medium-sized. This chain links TRBV5-6 with TRBJ2-3; D ambiguous. The CDR3 contains 14 residues. The germline gives CDR1 SGHDT, CDR2 YYEEEE. V was cut by 3 bases and J by 1 base, with 9 bases left in between. The CDR3 nucleotides are TGTGCCAGCAGCTACGGACGACGCACAGATACGCAGTATTTT. Protein product: CASSYGRRTDTQYF. Drawing the rest from reference TRBV5-6 and TRBJ2-3, the complete variable domain is DAGVTQSPTHLIKTRGQQVTLRCSPKSGHDTVSWYQQALGQGPQFIFQYYEEEERQRGNFPDRFSGHQFPNYSSELNVNALLLGDSALYLCASSYGRRTDTQYFGPGTRLTVL.

The sample holds many counts of this clonotype. The chain carries TRBV6-5 and TRBJ1-5, with 7 bases aligning to TRBD1. Germline CDR1 is MNHEY and CDR2 is SVGAGI. Trimming took 4 bases from V and 7 from J; bases not matched to a gene: 4. This CDR3 contains 13 residues. The CDR3 protein is CASSSDRWQPQHF. For the CDR3, the DNA is TGTGCCAGCAGTTCGGACAGGTGGCAGCCCCAGCATTTT.

The chain uses TRBV5-1 and TRBJ2-6; maybe TRBD1 (6 bases). The CDR3 extends over 17 amino acids. CDR1 is SGHRS, CDR2 YFSETQ, per germline. The ends were cut back, 3 bases at V and 2 bases at J, with 15 bases in the middle. As DNA, the CDR3 is TGCGCCAGCAGCTCGGTAGGGGGAAGAGCTGGGGCCAACGTCCTGACTTTC. Its protein product is CASSSVGGRAGANVLTF.

The table lists this clonotype with a few counts. CDR3 DNA: TGTGCCAGTAAAGGTCTGGGACTCGACGAGCAGTACTTC. Its protein product is CASKGLGLDEQYF. This sequence joins TRBV19 and TRBJ2-7, with D maybe TRBD2 (6 bases). Per germline, CDR1 LNHDA and CDR2 SQIVND (reference sequence). This CDR3 contains 13 residues. The germline V and J ends were trimmed by 7 bases and 5 bases, with 15 bases remaining between them.

This clonotype was seen at least ten times. This sequence joins TRBV20-1 and TRBJ2-5; no definite D call. The CDR3 covers 14 residues. The germline gives CDR1 DFQATT, CDR2 SNEGSKA (reference sequence). With 3 bases removed from V and 5 bases from J, the gap between germline ends came to 16 bases. In nucleotides, the CDR3 is TGCAGTGCTAGTCGGTCAGTTCCGCCGGAGACCCAGTACTTC. Its protein is CSASRSVPPETQYF.

The sample holds a few counts of this clonotype. The V call is TRBV9, the J call TRBJ2-3; 12 nucleotides agree with TRBD2. The V gene's germline CDR1 is SGDLS and CDR2 YYNGEE. J was trimmed by 6 bases and V by 2 bases; bases with no gene match: 4. The CDR3 covers 15 residues. The CDR3 here is CASSVRLAGDDTQYF. In DNA form, the CDR3 reads TGTGCCAGCAGCGTTCGACTAGCGGGAGATGATACGCAGTATTTT.

The chain combines TRBV4-2 with TRBJ1-2; the D gene is possibly TRBD1 (5 bases). Per the germline V gene, CDR1 is LGHNA and CDR2 is YNFKEQ. The CDR3 is 15 residues long. V lost 1 base, J lost 2 bases, and 11 bases lay in between. CDR3 sequence: CASSQAFDSNYGYTF. CDR3 nucleotides: TGTGCCAGCAGCCAAGCTTTTGACAGCAACTATGGCTACACCTTC.

In the case of this clonotype: The CDR3 carries no conserved terminal phenylalanine or tryptophan, so it likely arises from a read error. The rearrangement links TRBV9 to TRBJ2-7; a weak D match, TRBD2 (6 bases). The CDR3 is 14 residues long. V gave up 0 bases and J gave up 4 bases, with 11 bases separating them. The germline V gene has CDR1 SGDLS and CDR2 YYNGEE. The CDR3 nucleotides are TGTGCCAGCAGCGTAGATAGCGGAGATTACGAGCAGTACCTC. It specifies CASSVDSGDYEQYL.

The rearrangement links TRBV28 to TRBJ2-5; D may be TRBD1 (5 bases). CDR1 is MDHEN, CDR2 SYDVKM, per germline. This CDR3 spans 14 amino acids. Trimming removed 4 bases at V and 3 bases at J, with 12 bases between. CDR3 amino acids: CASSYQDREETQYF. CDR3 nucleotide sequence: TGTGCCAGCAGTTACCAAGACAGAGAAGAGACCCAGTACTTC.

The V gene is TRBV30, the J gene TRBJ1-5; tentatively, D is TRBD1 (5 bases). The V end lost 5 bases, the J end lost 5 bases, and 22 bases lay between the germline ends. This CDR3 comprises 16 residues. Looked up from germline, CDR1 is GTSNPN and CDR2 is SVGIG (reference sequence). CDR3 region: CAWGRIRQGNHQPQHF. CDR3 in DNA: TGTGCCTGGGGGCGGATTAGGCAGGGTAATCATCAGCCCCAGCATTTT.

This clonotype was seen repeatedly, ten times or more. The chain links TRBV29-1 to TRBJ1-1; D not resolved. The ends were cut back, 7 bases at V and 0 bases at J, with 21 bases in the middle. Germline CDR1 is SQVTM and CDR2 is ANQGSEA. The CDR3 runs 16 residues. CDR3 DNA sequence: TGCAGCGCCGACCTCGGACCTGGCCGGATGAACACTGAAGCTTTCTTT. It yields the protein CSADLGPGRMNTEAFF.

Concerning this clonotype itself: Just one base apart from a much larger clone, this may be a read error. The CDR3 protein is CTSSPVGIQPQHF. The CDR3 coding sequence is TGTACCAGCAGCCCAGTGGGGATTCAGCCCCAGCATTTT. The chain has TRBV6-2 or TRBV6-3 and TRBJ1-5; D gene unclear. This CDR3 region has 13 residues. The germline V gene encodes CDR1 MNHEY and CDR2 SVGEGT.

There are a few counts of this clonotype. As DNA, the CDR3 is TGTGCCAGCAGCCCACGACAGGCCTCTAACACCGGGGAGCTGTTTTTT. It codes for CASSPRQASNTGELFF. The chain is built from TRBV5-5 and TRBJ2-2; D possibly corresponds to TRBD1 (6 bases). V lost 4 bases to trimming and J lost 2 bases, with 15 bases between them. Germline loops: CDR1 SGHKS, CDR2 YYEKEE (reference sequence). The CDR3 spans 16 residues.

The chain links TRBV20-1 to TRBJ2-4; D not certain. This CDR3 region has 13 residues. Trimming cost V 6 bases and J 0 bases, with 9 bases left between them. CDR1 and CDR2 (germline): DFQATT, SNEGSKA (reference sequence). The CDR3 nucleotides are TGCAGTGCCCCCTCACTAGCCAAAAACATTCAGTACTTC. Amino acids: CSAPSLAKNIQYF.

This clonotype has only a few counts. This chain uses TRBV3-1 with TRBJ1-2, with 7 bases fitting TRBD1. Germline CDR1 is LGHDT and CDR2 is YNNKEL (reference sequence). With V trimmed by 3 bases and J by 1 base, 2 bases remained unmatched. The CDR3 covers 14 residues. In nucleotides, the CDR3 is TGTGCCAGCAGCCACAGGGGGAATAACTATGGCTACACCTTC. As protein: CASSHRGNNYGYTF.

This clonotype was seen many times. V usage is TRBV3-1 and J usage is TRBJ2-7; D is uncertain. Trimming removed 4 bases at V and 3 bases at J, with 4 bases between. This CDR3 spans 11 amino acids. CDR1 and CDR2 (germline): LGHDT, YNNKEL (reference sequence). The CDR3 DNA reads TGTGCCAGCAGCCTAAACTACGAGCAGTACTTC. Translation: CASSLNYEQYF.

The rearrangement joins TRBV28 to TRBJ2-7, with 12 bases identical to TRBD2. V lost 3 bases and J lost 5; bases outside the gene matches: 5. Germline V CDR1 and CDR2: MDHEN, SYDVKM. This CDR3 is built from 15 residues. CDR3 protein: CASSFWTSGNHEQYF. In nucleotides, the CDR3 is TGTGCCAGCAGTTTCTGGACTAGCGGGAACCACGAGCAGTACTTC.

This clonotype was picked up many times. The chain combines TRBV2 with TRBJ1-2; 7 bases line up with TRBD1. V gave up 2 bases and J gave up 2 bases; unmatched junction bases: 5. The CDR3 spans 15 residues. Germline V lookup: CDR1 SNHLY, CDR2 FYNNEI. As DNA, the CDR3 is TGTGCCAGCAGTGAAATGGAGACAGGGAACTATGGCTACACCTTC. Its protein product is CASSEMETGNYGYTF.

The chain is built from TRBV2 and TRBJ2-1, with unresolved D. Germline-derived CDR1 and CDR2 are SNHLY and FYNNEI. The V end was cut by 3 bases, the J end by 6 bases, with 3 bases between. The CDR3 totals 11 residues. For the CDR3, the DNA is TGTGCCAGCAGTGACCTCAATGAGCAGTTCTTC. Its protein product is CASSDLNEQFF.

This clonotype was counted many times. CDR3 coding DNA: TGCAGTGTTGCGGTGTACCAAGAGACCCAGTACTTC. Translating it yields CSVAVYQETQYF. The rearrangement uses TRBV20-1 and TRBJ2-5; unclear D gene. The V end was cut by 7 bases, the J end by 0 bases, with 9 bases between. The germline V gene has CDR1 DFQATT and CDR2 SNEGSKA (reference sequence). This CDR3 region has 12 residues.

This clonotype was counted at least ten times. The chain is built from TRBV29-1 and TRBJ2-5; unclear D gene. V was trimmed by 7 bases and J by 0 bases, leaving 9 bases between them. The CDR3 length is 12 residues. Germline V gene sequence: CDR1 SQVTM, CDR2 ANQGSEA. Here the CDR3 reads CSAFSNQETQYF. The CDR3 coding sequence is TGCAGCGCGTTCAGCAACCAAGAGACCCAGTACTTC. The complete variable domain, with remaining parts taken from reference TRBV29-1 and TRBJ2-5, reads SAVISQKPSRDICQRGTSLTIQCQVDSQVTMMFWYRQQPGQSLTLIATANQGSEATYESGFVIDKFPISRPNLTFSTLTVSNMSPEDSSIYLCSAFSNQETQYFGPGTRLLVL.

There are many counts of this clonotype. The chain employs TRBV7-8 and TRBJ1-6; 9 bases map to TRBD1. The CDR3 sequence is 16 residues long. J lost 8 bases, V lost 3 bases, and 8 bases had no gene match. Looked up from germline, CDR1 is SGHVS and CDR2 is FQNEAQ. CDR3 sequence (DNA): TGTGCCAGCAGCTTCCCCGGTGGGACAGGGTATTCACCCCTCCACTTT. Residues: CASSFPGGTGYSPLHF. The entire variable domain, with the rest obtained from reference TRBV7-8 and TRBJ1-6, is as follows: GAGVSQSPRYKVAKRGQDVALRCDPISGHVSLFWYQQALGQGPEFLTYFQNEAQLDKSGLPSDRFFAERPEGSVSTLKIQRTQQEDSAVYLCASSFPGGTGYSPLHFGNGTRLTVT.

This clonotype showed up just a few times. V usage is TRBV5-1 and J usage is TRBJ1-2, with D possibly TRBD1 on 5 matching bases. Trimming pared 3 bases from V and 0 bases from J, leaving 21 bases between. From germline, CDR1 is SGHRS and CDR2 YFSETQ. The CDR3 runs 18 residues. Written as DNA, the CDR3 is TGCGCCAGCAGCTCGCCGGTCGGGGACTTTGTAGCTAACTATGGCTACACCTTC. Translation gives CASSSPVGDFVANYGYTF.

The chain uses TRBV20-1 and TRBJ2-3; D remains unclear. Germline CDR1 and CDR2: DFQATT and SNEGSKA (reference sequence). The CDR3 extends over 14 amino acids. The germline V and J ends were trimmed by 0 bases and 4 bases, with 11 bases remaining between them. CDR3 DNA sequence: TGCAGTGCTAGAGATCGGATAGTCGCAGATACGCAGTATTTT. This codes for CSARDRIVADTQYF.

This clonotype was detected ten times or more. This sequence joins TRBV27 and TRBJ2-7; no firm D call. Germline V gene sequence: CDR1 MNHEY, CDR2 SMNVEV (reference sequence). The CDR3 runs 14 residues. V lost 3 bases to trimming and J lost 2 bases, with 11 bases between them. CDR3 DNA: TGTGCCAGCAGTTTCCTACCCGATACCTACGAGCAGTACTTC. It codes for CASSFLPDTYEQYF.

The table lists this clonotype with many counts. The chain is built from TRBV5-1 and TRBJ1-4; D not resolved. This CDR3 is built from 13 residues. The V end was cut by 4 bases, the J end by 5 bases, with 9 bases between. Germline CDR1 is SGHRS and CDR2 is YFSETQ. CDR3 sequence reads: CASSDGYNEKLFF. CDR3 sequence (DNA): TGCGCCAGCAGCGACGGATACAATGAAAAACTGTTTTTT.

This clonotype was picked up a small number of times. The chain employs TRBV7-2 and TRBJ2-2, with 11 bases lining up with TRBD2. Germline-derived CDR1 and CDR2 are SGHTA and FQGNSA. V dropped 6 bases and J dropped 7; count of bases not matched to a gene: 10. The CDR3 sequence is 16 residues long. The CDR3 here is CASRKGGTSGDGELFF. CDR3 sequence (DNA): TGTGCCAGCAGGAAAGGCGGGACTAGCGGAGACGGGGAGCTGTTTTTT.

This clonotype was detected many times. The gene calls are TRBV28 and TRBJ2-1; 9 bases fit TRBD2. Germline loops: CDR1 MDHEN, CDR2 SYDVKM. V lost 7 bases, J lost 4 bases, and 8 bases stayed unmatched. The CDR3 has 15 amino acids. Here the CDR3 reads CASIIAGVGYNEQFF. CDR3 nucleotides: TGTGCCAGCATCATAGCGGGAGTCGGTTACAATGAGCAGTTCTTC. Full variable domain (remainder filled in from reference TRBV28 and TRBJ2-1): DVKVTQSSRYLVKRTGEKVFLECVQDMDHENMFWYRQDPGLGLRLIYFSYDVKMKEKGDIPEGYSVSREKKERFSLILESASTNQTSMYLCASIIAGVGYNEQFFGPGTRLTVL.

This clonotype occurred a few times. The CDR3 nucleotides are TGCAGTGCAATTGGACCCCTAGCGGGTGAGCAGTTCTTC. Translating it yields CSAIGPLAGEQFF. The rearrangement uses TRBV20-1 and TRBJ2-1; 8 nucleotides agree with TRBD2. The germline V gene has CDR1 DFQATT and CDR2 SNEGSKA (reference sequence). V gave up 6 bases and J gave up 9 bases; unmatched junction bases: 10. The CDR3 totals 13 residues.

The CDR3, as DNA: TGTGCCAGCAGCTTAGACCTCTCTGGAAACACCATATATTTT. Residues: CASSLDLSGNTIYF. The rearrangement uses TRBV7-2 and TRBJ1-3; no clear D. This CDR3 region has 14 residues. Germline V gene lookup returns CDR1 SGHTA and CDR2 FQGNSA. V lost 1 base and J 0 bases, leaving 4 bases between the germline ends.